These T cell receptor beta chains were read from a single sample in a study of blood T cells in healthy people across ages. MiXCR, run by TCRdb on the 5' RACE reads, gives a single entry per CDR3 protein. The data contain around 2 million distinct CDR3 sequences, roughly two fifths of them singletons. Sequencing was done on a sample of blood. The receptors derive from a human donor in good health. Both conserved end residues are part of each CDR3. The D gene is left open where the match is weak. Clone size, where shown, is once, few, many, or a class for clones that have expanded.

few	.	TRBV5-6	TRBJ1-2	CASSLWGIDGYTF	TGTGCCAGCAGCTTGTGGGGTATCGATGGCTACACCTTC
few	TRBD2	TRBV5-1	TRBJ2-2	CASSLAGVNTGELFF	TGCGCCAGCAGTTTAGCGGGGGTTAACACCGGGGAGCTGTTTTTT
.	.	TRBV4-3	TRBJ1-3	CASSQDEARGEGNTIYF	TGCGCCAGCAGCCAAGATGAGGCCCGGGGGGAGGGAAACACCATATATTTT
few	.	TRBV15	TRBJ1-2	CATSRGKGEGTYGYTF	TGTGCCACCAGCAGAGGAAAGGGGGAAGGGACCTATGGCTACACCTTC
.	.	TRBV4-1	TRBJ2-5	CASSLLPGDQQETQYF	TGCGCCAGCAGCCTTCTTCCCGGGGACCAACAAGAGACCCAGTACTTC
.	TRBD1	TRBV4-2	TRBJ1-1	CASSQLLSGGSEAFF	TGTGCCAGCAGCCAATTGTTGTCAGGGGGCAGTGAAGCTTTCTTT
once	.	TRBV20-1	TRBJ2-6	CSAPRTNPLLPGANVLTF	TGCAGTGCTCCGAGGACCAACCCCTTATTACCTGGGGCCAACGTCCTGACTTTC
many	.	TRBV7-2	TRBJ2-3	CASRLATDTQYF	TGTGCCAGCAGGCTAGCGACAGATACGCAGTATTTT
.	.	TRBV4-3	TRBJ1-5	CASSQDLASYRPQHF	TGCGCCAGCAGCCAAGATTTGGCCAGCTATCGGCCCCAGCATTTT
.	.	TRBV21-1	TRBJ2-3	CASSNHRQYF	TGTGCCAGCAGCAACCACAGGCAGTATTTT
.	TRBD2	TRBV7-2	TRBJ2-1	CASSFEPGGYNEQFF	TGTGCCAGCAGCTTCGAACCCGGGGGGTACAATGAGCAGTTCTTC
.	.	TRBV27	TRBJ1-1	CASSLNLVNTEAFF	TGTGCCAGCAGTTTGAACCTCGTGAACACTGAAGCTTTCTTT
few	.	TRBV11-1	TRBJ2-7	CASSTLGPGSGKNAHEQYF	TGTGCCAGCAGCACCCTCGGCCCAGGGTCGGGGAAGAATGCCCACGAGCAGTACTTC
.	.	TRBV5-1	TRBJ2-3	CASTPFGDNIDTQYF	TGCGCCAGCACCCCTTTCGGGGATAACATAGATACGCAGTATTTT
few	.	TRBV12-3/TRBV12-4	TRBJ1-2	CASTPEGGVDGYTF	TGTGCCAGCACCCCGGAGGGGGGGGTAGATGGCTACACCTTC
many	.	TRBV11-2	TRBJ2-7	CASSLVLYEQYF	TGTGCCAGCAGCTTAGTCCTCTACGAGCAGTACTTC
.	.	TRBV7-9	TRBJ2-7	CASSPGHIGISYEQYF	TGTGCCAGCAGCCCAGGACACATAGGCATCTCCTACGAGCAGTACTTC
few	.	TRBV29-1	TRBJ2-7	CSVEHAGAYEQYF	TGCAGCGTCGAACACGCAGGAGCATACGAGCAGTACTTC
.	.	TRBV29-1	TRBJ2-2	CSVEDRTNTGELFF	TGCAGCGTTGAAGATCGGACGAACACCGGGGAGCTGTTTTTT
.	TRBD2	TRBV5-4	TRBJ2-3	CASSLKAGLRSDTQYF	TGTGCCAGCAGCTTAAAAGCGGGGCTTCGATCAGATACGCAGTATTTT
.	.	TRBV12-3/TRBV12-4	TRBJ2-7	CASSRTEYEQYF	TGTGCCAGCAGCAGGACAGAGTACGAGCAGTACTTC
few	.	TRBV7-3	TRBJ1-2	CASSNQNDYGYTF	TGTGCCAGCAGCAACCAGAACGACTATGGCTACACCTTC
.	.	TRBV12-3/TRBV12-4	TRBJ2-3	CASSPILGGFTDTQYF	TGTGCCAGCAGTCCGATCCTCGGGGGTTTCACAGATACGCAGTATTTT
few	TRBD1	TRBV9	TRBJ1-6	CASTSRAGGSYNSPFHF	TGTGCCAGCACATCACGGGCAGGGGGTTCCTATAATTCACCCTTCCACTTT
few	.	TRBV15	TRBJ1-5	CATSRVGLRDGSNQPQHF	TGTGCCACCAGCAGAGTGGGTTTGAGGGATGGATCCAATCAGCCCCAGCATTTT
.	.	TRBV2	TRBJ2-5	CASSRDQKETQYF	TGTGCCAGCAGTCGGGACCAGAAAGAGACCCAGTACTTC